One sample yielded the 27 T cell receptor beta chains listed below, sequenced in a study of identical twins. TCRdb processed the 5' RACE reads anew with MiXCR; each CDR3 protein has one entry. Here the sample spans roughly 630,000 distinct CDR3 sequences, roughly 7.1% being singletons. These data are also associated with another study on yellow fever vaccine responses in identical twins.

The specimen sequenced was PBMCs. Receptors originate from a woman aged 18-30 years in good health.

This chain joins TRBV27 and TRBJ2-3, with TRBD2 identical over 14 bases. The germline V gene encodes CDR1 MNHEY and CDR2 SMNVEV (reference sequence). V lost 4 bases to trimming and J lost 3 bases; unmatched junction nucleotides: 9. This CDR3 region has 18 residues. The CDR3 region is CASSSGTSGSLRTDTQYF. In nucleotides, the CDR3 is TGTGCCAGCAGTTCCGGGACTAGCGGGAGTTTGAGAACAGATACGCAGTATTTT.

This clonotype was found many times. This chain connects TRBV5-5 to TRBJ2-5, with D unresolved. V dropped 0 bases and J dropped 3 bases, with 3 bases sitting between them. The CDR3 covers 12 residues. Germline V CDR1 and CDR2: SGHKS, YYEKEE (reference sequence). CDR3 sequence reads: CASSLDEETQYF. The CDR3 nucleotides are TGTGCCAGCAGCTTGGACGAAGAGACCCAGTACTTC.

This clonotype has a count of ten or more. At one end the junction does not follow the germline gene, possibly because of a read error. This chain connects TRBV4-1 to TRBJ2-5; D may match TRBD1 or TRBD2 (6 bases each). Germline assignment: CDR1 MGHRA and CDR2 YSYEKL. The CDR3 sequence is 13 residues long. For the CDR3, the DNA is TGCGCCAGCGGCCAGGGGAGGTTGGAGACCCAGTACTTC. Translation gives CASGQGRLETQYF.

The chain recombines TRBV6-1 with TRBJ2-3; the match to TRBD2 covers 9 bases. Germline loops: CDR1 MNHNS, CDR2 SASEGT. The J segment lost 4 bases and the V segment lost 6 bases, leaving 8 bases of the junction unmatched. The length of the CDR3 is 15 residues. CDR3 sequence (DNA): TGTGCCAGCAGGTCCCTAGCGGGGTATTCAGATACGCAGTATTTT. It encodes CASRSLAGYSDTQYF.

This clonotype was recorded many times. V and J are TRBV5-1 and TRBJ1-5; D not certain. Per germline, CDR1 SGHRS and CDR2 YFSETQ. The CDR3 sequence is 14 residues long. Trimming shortened V by 0 bases and J by 6 bases, and 10 bases separated the two germline ends. As DNA, the CDR3 is TGCGCCAGCAGCTTGGATGCACCCGGTCAGCCCCAGCATTTT. The encoded protein is CASSLDAPGQPQHF.

The sample holds many counts of this clonotype. The chain uses TRBV28 and TRBJ1-2, with 7 bases identical to TRBD1. CDR1 and CDR2 (germline): MDHEN, SYDVKM. The trim removed 6 bases at V and 3 bases at J, leaving 4 bases unmatched. The CDR3 runs 13 residues. DNA of the CDR3: TGTGCCAGCAGGGACACAGGGGACTATGGCTACACCTTC. It specifies CASRDTGDYGYTF.

The table lists this clonotype with a few counts. The chain is built from TRBV10-3 and TRBJ2-7, with TRBD2 as a possible D gene (5 bases). The CDR3 contains 14 residues. V lost 3 bases and J lost 0, with 9 bases in between. Germline values: CDR1 ENHRY, CDR2 SYGVKD. The CDR3 protein is CAISDGKYSYEQYV. CDR3 coding DNA: TGTGCCATCAGTGACGGGAAATACTCCTACGAGCAGTACGTC.

A note on this clonotype: A read error may produce the germline difference seen at one junction end. The gene calls are TRBV7-3 and TRBJ2-1, with 8 bases that match TRBD2. The CDR3 extends over 18 amino acids. Germline CDR1 SGHTA, CDR2 FQGTGA. Here the CDR3 reads CATSLRSSGISSYNEQFF. The CDR3 DNA reads TGTGCCACCAGCTTAAGGAGTAGCGGGATCAGCTCCTACAATGAGCAGTTCTTC. The full variable domain, its missing parts supplied by reference TRBV7-3 and TRBJ2-1, is GAGVSQTPSNKVTEKGKYVELRCDPISGHTALYWYRQSLGQGPEFLIYFQGTGAADDSGLPNDRFFAVRPEGSVSTLKIQRTERGDSAVYLCATSLRSSGISSYNEQFFGPGTRLTVL.

This clonotype was observed a handful of times. The rearrangement uses TRBV5-1 and TRBJ2-7; 8 positions match TRBD1. Germline assignment: CDR1 SGHRS and CDR2 YFSETQ. V lost 1 base, J lost 3 bases, and 9 bases stayed unmatched. This CDR3 is 16 amino acids long. CDR3 amino acids: CASSLPRTGLVYEQYF. CDR3 sequence (DNA): TGCGCCAGCAGCTTGCCACGGACAGGGTTAGTCTACGAGCAGTACTTC.

This clonotype was recorded many times. The chain links TRBV28 to TRBJ1-2, with no clear D. Looked up from germline, CDR1 is MDHEN and CDR2 is SYDVKM. This CDR3 contains 15 residues. Trimming stripped 2 bases from V and 7 bases from J, with 17 bases between. The CDR3 DNA sequence: TGTGCCAGCAGTTTACCGGGCGGCGGGATGGCTGGCTACACCTTC. Its protein product is CASSLPGGGMAGYTF.

This clonotype was observed a handful of times. V and J are TRBV9 and TRBJ2-6; 8 bases agree with TRBD2. Germline V gene sequence: CDR1 SGDLS, CDR2 YYNGEE. The V and J ends lost 3 bases and 0 bases, in that order; junction bases with no gene match: 11. The CDR3 contains 19 residues. CDR3 loop: CASSASWAGGFSGANVLTF. The DNA of the CDR3 is TGTGCCAGCAGCGCTTCGTGGGCGGGAGGCTTCTCTGGGGCCAACGTCCTGACTTTC.

The table lists this clonotype with many counts. The rearrangement uses TRBV7-3 and TRBJ2-1; 9 bases map to TRBD2. V trimming: 2 bases; J trimming: 6 bases; junction bases outside the gene matches: 5. Germline V gene lookup returns CDR1 SGHTA and CDR2 FQGTGA. The length of the CDR3 is 15 residues. CDR3 sequence: CASSLGLAGPNEQFF. The CDR3 DNA sequence: TGTGCCAGCAGCTTAGGGCTAGCGGGACCCAATGAGCAGTTCTTC.

This clonotype has only a few counts. The genes are TRBV29-1 and TRBJ2-7; the D gene could be TRBD1 or TRBD2 (5 bases each). The CDR3 sequence is 15 residues long. CDR1 and CDR2 from the germline V gene are SQVTM and ANQGSEA. V was shortened by 6 bases and J by 0 bases, with 18 bases between the two germline ends. In DNA form, the CDR3 reads TGCAGCGTCGCCACAGGTTATCGGGGCTCCTACGAGCAGTACTTC. It specifies CSVATGYRGSYEQYF.

This clonotype was seen ten or more times. This chain joins TRBV12-3 or TRBV12-4 and TRBJ1-6, with a possible D match to TRBD1 (6 bases). The V and J ends lost 5 bases and 8 bases respectively, with 13 bases between them. The CDR3 sequence is 14 residues long. CDR3 region: CASSPQGGDSPLHF. DNA for the CDR3: TGTGCCAGCAGTCCACAGGGCGGGGATTCACCCCTCCACTTT.

The J gene is TRBJ2-1, the V gene TRBV20-1, with D unclear. V lost 4 bases and J lost 2, with 12 bases in between. CDR3 size: 14 residues. Germline loops: CDR1 DFQATT, CDR2 SNEGSKA (reference sequence). As DNA, the CDR3 is TGCAGTGCTACTCCCGTGGGAACCTACAATGAGCAGTTCTTC. Translating it yields CSATPVGTYNEQFF.

The chain combines TRBV6-1 with TRBJ2-5; 9 nucleotides line up with TRBD2. CDR3 length: 14 amino acids. V lost 6 bases and J lost 4; bases outside the gene matches: 6. From germline, CDR1 is MNHNS and CDR2 SASEGT. The CDR3: CASRPRGGIETQYF. As DNA, the CDR3 is TGTGCCAGCAGGCCGCGGGGGGGGATAGAGACCCAGTACTTC.

This clonotype was found a few times. Written as DNA, the CDR3 is TGTGCCAGCAGGATTAACAGGGGGCTATACAATGAGCAGTTCTTC. Translation gives CASRINRGLYNEQFF. The V gene is TRBV6-1, the J gene TRBJ2-1, with 9 bases that match TRBD1. The V gene's germline CDR1 is MNHNS and CDR2 SASEGT. The junction had 7 bases not matched to a gene; V was cut back by 6 bases and J by 4 bases. The CDR3 sequence is 15 residues long.

Many counts were recorded for this clonotype. The chain is built from TRBV12-3 or TRBV12-4 and TRBJ2-7; TRBD1 is a possible D gene (6 bases). Trimming pared 5 bases from V and 6 bases from J, leaving 17 bases between. The CDR3 spans 14 residues. In DNA, the CDR3 is TGTGCCAGCAGTCCCGGGACAACTACCTCCGAGCAGTACTTC. It is translated as CASSPGTTTSEQYF.

In its sample, this clonotype was seen many times. The genes are TRBV4-1 and TRBJ2-1; no definite D call. The germline V gene has CDR1 MGHRA and CDR2 YSYEKL. The CDR3 covers 14 residues. Trimming removed 1 base at V and 5 bases at J, with 9 bases between. The CDR3 protein is CASSQAEANNEQFF. The DNA for the CDR3 is TGCGCCAGCAGCCAAGCAGAGGCCAACAATGAGCAGTTCTTC.

This clonotype was seen repeatedly, ten times or more. V usage is TRBV12-3 or TRBV12-4 and J usage is TRBJ2-2; TRBD1 matches 8 bases. Trimming removed 8 bases from V and 2 bases from J; junction bases left unmatched: 7. The CDR3 is 15 amino acids. The CDR3 region is CASHSGGRNTGELFF. The CDR3 DNA is TGTGCCAGCCACTCAGGGGGCCGAAACACCGGGGAGCTGTTTTTT.

V gene TRBV6-4 combines with J gene TRBJ2-1; possible D gene TRBD2, 6 bases. Germline V gene data show CDR1 as MRHNA and CDR2 as SNTAGT. The CDR3 length is 16 residues. The V and J ends lost 3 bases and 0 bases respectively, with 12 bases between them. CDR3 amino acids: CASSEVAVRSYNEQFF. The CDR3 DNA reads as TGTGCCAGCAGTGAGGTAGCGGTCCGCTCCTACAATGAGCAGTTCTTC.

This clonotype has just a few counts. The V gene is TRBV7-9, the J gene TRBJ2-5; TRBD1 agrees at 9 bases. Trimming at V came to 4 bases and at J to 2 bases, leaving 11 bases not matched to a gene. Germline-derived CDR1 and CDR2 are SEHNR and FQNEAQ (reference sequence). This CDR3 has 17 residues. For the CDR3, the DNA is TGTGCCAGCAGCTATAGAGGGGGACAGGGAGGACAAGAGACCCAGTACTTC. This translates into CASSYRGGQGGQETQYF.

A few counts support this clonotype. The CDR3 DNA follows: TGCAGTGCTAGGGGGACAGATATGAACACCGGGGAGCTGTTTTTT. Protein product: CSARGTDMNTGELFF. The chain uses TRBV20-1 and TRBJ2-2; 7 bases match TRBD1. Germline V gene sequence: CDR1 DFQATT, CDR2 SNEGSKA (reference sequence). Trimming took 3 bases from V and 1 from J; bases not matched to a gene: 5. CDR3 length: 15 amino acids.

The chain is built from TRBV13 and TRBJ2-1; 8 nucleotides line up with TRBD2. This CDR3 has 14 amino acids. The germline gives CDR1 PRHDT, CDR2 FYEKMQ (reference sequence). Trimming at V came to 8 bases and at J to 8 bases, leaving 11 bases not matched to a gene. The CDR3 reads CASGPTSVIDEQFF. The CDR3 region has the DNA TGTGCCAGCGGCCCGACTAGCGTTATTGATGAGCAGTTCTTC.

In its sample, this clonotype was seen many times. The chain has TRBV18 and TRBJ2-1, with D unresolved. The CDR3 extends over 13 amino acids. The V and J ends lost 2 bases and 9 bases respectively, with 11 bases between them. The germline V gene encodes CDR1 KGHSH and CDR2 LQKENI. The CDR3 sequence is CASSPGALGEQFF. The DNA for the CDR3 is TGTGCCAGCTCACCAGGCGCCCTCGGTGAGCAGTTCTTC.

This clonotype was seen repeatedly, ten times or more. The gene calls are TRBV12-3 or TRBV12-4 and TRBJ1-2; TRBD1 is a possible D gene (6 bases). The CDR3 length is 13 residues. Deletions cut 7 bases from V and 4 bases from J, with 13 bases between. In DNA, the CDR3 is TGTGCCAGCACCTCGGACAGTACCTATGGCTACACCTTC. Encoded protein: CASTSDSTYGYTF.

This clonotype was detected only once. V and J are TRBV11-2 and TRBJ2-7; D might be TRBD2 (6 bases). There are 17 residues in the CDR3. The germline V gene has CDR1 SGHAT and CDR2 FQNNGV. Trimming removed 5 bases at V and 0 bases at J, with 20 bases between. CDR3 protein: CASSPALVSGSSYEQYF. CDR3 sequence (DNA): TGTGCCAGCAGCCCCGCTTTAGTTAGCGGTAGCTCCTACGAGCAGTACTTC. The full variable domain, in which reference TRBV11-2 and TRBJ2-7 provide the parts outside the CDR3, is EAGVAQSPRYKIIEKRQSVAFWCNPISGHATLYWYQQILGQGPKLLIQFQNNGVVDDSQLPKDRFSAERLKGVDSTLKIQPAKLEDSAVYLCASSPALVSGSSYEQYFGPGTRLTVT.